Following are 8 T cell receptor beta chains from one sample sequenced in a study of cytomegalovirus exposure and HLA in healthy donors. Primers: 60 Vbeta forward and 13 Jbeta reverse. Measured with immunoSEQ multiplex PCR; TCRdb has only the in-frame clones, and not every one. In the table there are 120,000 or so clones, around three quarters of which are singletons. The sequenced sample was PBMCs. Receptors originate from a young man in good health and CMV-seronegative.

The rearrangement uses TRBV6-5 and TRBJ2-7, with D perhaps matching TRBD2 (7 bases). The CDR3 runs to 14 residues. Germline assignment: CDR1 MNHEY and CDR2 SVGAGI. Trimming pared 0 bases from V and 5 bases from J, leaving 11 bases between. The CDR3 region is CASSYSGGLDEQYF. The DNA for the CDR3 is TGTGCCAGCAGTTACTCCGGGGGGCTGGACGAGCAGTACTTC.

The chain uses TRBV30 and TRBJ2-2; D is uncertain. V lost 4 bases to trimming and J lost 6 bases, with 15 bases between them. Germline lookup yields CDR1 GTSNPN and CDR2 SVGIG (reference sequence). This CDR3 is 14 amino acids long. The CDR3 DNA sequence: TGTGCCTGGAATTTGATCTTCCCGGCCGGGGAGCTGTTTTTT. It is translated as CAWNLIFPAGELFF.

The V call is TRBV13, the J call TRBJ2-3; TRBD1 matches 10 bases. CDR1 is PRHDT, CDR2 FYEKMQ, per germline (reference sequence). CDR3 size: 15 residues. With V trimmed by 5 bases and J by 6 bases, 8 bases remained unmatched. The CDR3 DNA follows: TGTGCCAGCAGCCTCCGGACAGGGGGTGGCGATACGCAGTATTTT. Translation gives CASSLRTGGGDTQYF.

Only a few counts were recorded for this clone. V and J are TRBV11-2 and TRBJ2-3; maybe TRBD2 (5 bases). Per the germline V gene, CDR1 is SGHAT and CDR2 is FQNNGV. The CDR3 covers 14 residues. Deletions cut 4 bases from V and 4 bases from J, with 12 bases between. CDR3: CASSSQLASDTQYF. The CDR3 nucleotides are TGTGCCAGCAGCTCCCAGCTAGCATCAGATACGCAGTATTTT. The full variable domain, its missing parts supplied by reference TRBV11-2 and TRBJ2-3, is EAGVAQSPRYKIIEKRQSVAFWCNPISGHATLYWYQQILGQGPKLLIQFQNNGVVDDSQLPKDRFSAERLKGVDSTLKIQPAKLEDSAVYLCASSSQLASDTQYFGPGTRLTVL.

The J gene is TRBJ1-5, the V gene TRBV15; 8 bases agree with TRBD1. V shed 4 bases and J 0 bases; nucleotides not matched to a gene: 11. CDR1 and CDR2 (germline): LNHNV, YYDKDF (reference sequence). CDR3 length: 18 amino acids. CDR3 nucleotide sequence: TGTGCCACCAGCAAGACACGCGGACAGGGAGGTAGCAATCAGCCCCAGCATTTT. Its translation is CATSKTRGQGGSNQPQHF.

CDR3 bases: TGTGCCACCAGCAGAGATGGAGTATCGAAACTGTTTTTT. Its protein is CATSRDGVSKLFF. The rearrangement joins TRBV15 to TRBJ1-4; no reliable D call. Germline CDR1 LNHNV, CDR2 YYDKDF (reference sequence). CDR3 length: 13 amino acids. Trimming left V 0 bases short and J 11 bases short, with 10 bases between.

The genes are TRBV30 and TRBJ2-7; 7 nucleotides line up with TRBD1. V shed 4 bases and J 1 base; nucleotides not matched to a gene: 22. This CDR3 contains 19 residues. Germline lookup yields CDR1 GTSNPN and CDR2 SVGIG (reference sequence). Here the CDR3 reads CAWNTARTWSGQSSYEQYF. The CDR3, as DNA: TGTGCCTGGAACACCGCCCGCACTTGGTCGGGACAGAGTTCCTACGAGCAGTACTTC.

This sequence joins TRBV2 and TRBJ1-1, with D perhaps matching TRBD1 (6 bases). Germline lookup yields CDR1 SNHLY and CDR2 FYNNEI. The CDR3 runs to 15 residues. Trimming stripped 6 bases from V and 1 base from J, with 15 bases between. CDR3 sequence reads: CASRETGTPNTEAFF. In DNA, the CDR3 is TGTGCCAGCAGGGAGACCGGGACACCGAACACTGAAGCTTTCTTT.